The TCR beta chain described here comes from a study of tumor-infiltrating lymphocytes in localized non-small cell lung cancer. Study at large: Several tumor histologies, both smoking statuses, and some post-neoadjuvant chemotherapy samples were included.

Generated by immunoSEQ multiplex PCR, the TCRdb table keeps only in-frame clones and is missing some. This table holds roughly 13,000 clones, roughly 85% found once. In the case of this clone: Its antigen is undetermined.

Looked up from germline, CDR1 is SNHLY and CDR2 is FYNNEI. This CDR3 contains 15 residues. V was clipped by 2 bases and J by 7 bases, with 12 bases between them. Study-wide findings and caveats: No T-cell fraction difference was seen between IM1 and IM2 tumors.

The clonotype originates from a human donor with non-small cell lung cancer. The rearrangement joins TRBV2 to TRBJ1-6, with D unclear. The sequenced sample was uninvolved lung tissue not adjacent to the tumor. Written as DNA, the CDR3 is TGTGCCAGCAGTGAAAGGACTTTAGTAAATTCACCCCTCCACTTT. Translating gives CASSERTLVNSPLHF.